A single sample gave rise to the 26 T cell receptor beta chains below, sequenced in a study of cytomegalovirus exposure and HLA in healthy donors (TCRdb year 2017). Library preparation was by the immunoSEQ multiplex PCR assay. The multiplex PCR relied on a mix of 60 forward primers for TCR Vbeta segments and 13 reverse primers for TCR Jbeta segments. Not all clones reach the TCRdb copy of this immuneACCESS table, which keeps in-frame sequences only. Checked studies attribute under half of the gap to unresolved V genes and leave the rest unexplained. The sample table lists some 120,000 clones, 81% of them with a count of one. About 3.9% of the sample is in the top ten clones. The material sequenced was PBMCs. The source of these receptors is a woman in her twenties or thirties in good health and CMV-seronegative.

The chain is built from TRBV7-9 and TRBJ1-2; tentative D call: TRBD1 (6 bases). CDR1 is SEHNR, CDR2 FQNEAQ, per germline (reference sequence). The ends were cut back, 5 bases at V and 2 bases at J, with 12 bases in the middle. This CDR3 spans 14 amino acids. CDR3 coding DNA: TGTGCCAGCAGCCCAAATACAGGGAACTATGGCTACACCTTC. This translates into CASSPNTGNYGYTF.

Points on this clone: The germline gene is not matched at one end of the junction; a read error may be the cause. The V call is TRBV7-9, the J call TRBJ2-1; 11 bases agree with TRBD2. CDR3 size: 15 residues. Per the germline V gene, CDR1 is SEHNR and CDR2 is FQNEAQ (reference sequence). The CDR3 region is CSSSLEASGRYEQFF. CDR3 nucleotides: TGTTCCAGCAGCTTAGAGGCTAGCGGGAGGTATGAGCAGTTCTTC. The full variable domain, with the rest looked up from reference TRBV7-9 and TRBJ2-1, is DTGVSQNPRHKITKRGQNVTFRCDPISEHNRLYWYRQTLGQGPEFLTYFQNEAQLEKSRLLSDRFSAERPKGSFSTLEIQRTEQGDSAMYLCSSSLEASGRYEQFFGPGTRLTVL.

The rearrangement links TRBV4-2 to TRBJ2-4; TRBD2 might be the D (6 bases). This CDR3 spans 17 amino acids. Between the trimmed V and J ends, which lost 4 bases and 0 bases, there was a span of 16 bases. Germline V gives CDR1 LGHNA, CDR2 YNFKEQ. CDR3 in DNA: TGTGCCAGCAGCCCGGAGGGGACGTCGCCAGCCAAAAACATTCAGTACTTC. It codes for CASSPEGTSPAKNIQYF.

The chain uses TRBV28 and TRBJ1-2; D is perhaps TRBD1 (5 bases). The CDR3 has 13 residues. Germline V lookup: CDR1 MDHEN, CDR2 SYDVKM. Trimming cost V 2 bases and J 4 bases, with 8 bases left between them. As DNA, the CDR3 is TGTGCCAGCAGTTTAGGGGCTGCCTATGGCTACACCTTC. Translated: CASSLGAAYGYTF.

This chain joins TRBV20-1 and TRBJ2-7, with no clear D. The CDR3 has 11 amino acids. Trimming took off 2 bases at V and 2 bases at J, with 4 bases between the two ends. Germline assignment: CDR1 DFQATT and CDR2 SNEGSKA (reference sequence). CDR3 amino acids: CSARQTYEQYF. In DNA, the CDR3 is TGCAGTGCTAGACAAACCTACGAGCAGTACTTC.

J is TRBJ1-4 and V is TRBV7-2; possible D gene TRBD1, 6 bases. This CDR3 contains 13 residues. Germline V gives CDR1 SGHTA, CDR2 FQGNSA. V dropped 6 bases and J dropped 7 bases, with 12 bases sitting between them. The CDR3 bases are TGTGCCAGCAGACAAACAGGGAGTGAAAAACTGTTTTTT. It specifies CASRQTGSEKLFF.

This clone appeared a few times. This chain joins TRBV6-1 and TRBJ2-7; 10 nucleotides line up with TRBD2. Trimming cost V 6 bases and J 4 bases; bases outside gene matches: 9. CDR3 length equals 15 residues. Germline V gene data show CDR1 as MNHNS and CDR2 as SASEGT. The DNA for the CDR3 is TGTGCCAGCAGGATCGGACTAGCGGCGGGGTACGAGCAGTACTTC. Amino acid sequence: CASRIGLAAGYEQYF.

V and J are TRBV6-6 and TRBJ1-3; weak D call: TRBD1 (6 bases). There are 15 residues in the CDR3. Germline values: CDR1 MNHNY, CDR2 SVGAGI (reference sequence). The V gene lost 4 bases and the J gene lost 0 bases, with 10 bases spanning the gap. CDR3 sequence (DNA): TGTGCCAGCAGTTTGGACAGCAGCTCTGGAAACACCATATATTTT. This translates into CASSLDSSSGNTIYF.

The chain combines TRBV5-8 with TRBJ2-7, with 9 bases identical to TRBD1. V lost 3 bases, J lost 2 bases, and 9 bases stayed unmatched. This CDR3 spans 16 amino acids. The germline V gene has CDR1 SGHTS and CDR2 YDEGEE. The CDR3 DNA sequence: TGTGCCAGCAGCTACCGGGACAGGGCCCTACCCTACGAGCAGTACTTC. It encodes CASSYRDRALPYEQYF.

The rearrangement uses TRBV28 and TRBJ2-5; weak D call: TRBD1 (6 bases). This CDR3 spans 12 amino acids. V dropped 4 bases and J dropped 4 bases, with 7 bases sitting between them. CDR1 MDHEN and CDR2 SYDVKM come from the germline V gene. The CDR3 is CASSSRGETQYF. CDR3 DNA: TGTGCCAGCAGTTCCAGGGGAGAGACCCAGTACTTC.

A single count supports this clone. This chain uses TRBV20-1 with TRBJ2-5, with D hard to call. The length of the CDR3 is 11 residues. V was cut by 3 bases and J by 2 bases, with 4 bases left in between. The germline V gene encodes CDR1 DFQATT and CDR2 SNEGSKA (reference sequence). CDR3 DNA: TGCAGTGCTAGGTTACAAGAGACCCAGTACTTC. Translation: CSARLQETQYF.

V usage is TRBV6-6 and J usage is TRBJ2-3, with a possible D match to TRBD1 (6 bases). The CDR3 has 16 residues. From germline, CDR1 is MNHNY and CDR2 SVGAGI (reference sequence). V lost 6 bases to trimming and J lost 1 base, with 17 bases between them. The CDR3: CASSLRGKRGTDTQYF. The CDR3 coding sequence is TGTGCCAGCAGCCTCAGGGGAAAGAGGGGCACAGATACGCAGTATTTT.

The CDR3 sequence: CASSRVGGYEQYF. CDR3 DNA: TGTGCCAGCAGCCGGGTGGGGGGCTACGAGCAGTACTTC. The rearrangement joins TRBV7-2 to TRBJ2-7; maybe TRBD2 (6 bases). The CDR3 runs 13 residues. Trimming stripped 5 bases from V and 3 bases from J, with 11 bases between. Looked up from germline, CDR1 is SGHTA and CDR2 is FQGNSA.

This chain links TRBV6-5 with TRBJ2-7; 9 nucleotides agree with TRBD2. The CDR3 contains 14 residues. J lost 4 bases, V lost 7 bases, and 8 bases had no gene match. Germline V gene lookup returns CDR1 MNHEY and CDR2 SVGAGI. The CDR3 bases are TGTGCCAGCAAAAGGCTAGCGGGAAAATACGAGCAGTACTTC. Amino acid sequence: CASKRLAGKYEQYF.

This clone has only a few counts. V usage is TRBV4-1 and J usage is TRBJ1-4; weak D call: TRBD1 (6 bases). The V gene's germline CDR1 is MGHRA and CDR2 YSYEKL. CDR3 length: 15 amino acids. Trimming took 7 bases from V and 8 from J, leaving 20 bases between them. The CDR3 nucleotides read TGCGCCAGCAACCATATTCTAGGGGGTGACGAAAAACTGTTTTTT. This encodes CASNHILGGDEKLFF.

V gene TRBV23-1 combines with J gene TRBJ2-7; 9 nucleotides align to TRBD1. TRBV23-1 is reported as an ORF; its role is uncertain. With V trimmed by 3 bases and J by 0 bases, 12 bases remained unmatched. The CDR3 is 18 residues long. CDR3 residues: CASSHALWDREVSYEQYF. The CDR3, as DNA: TGCGCCAGCAGTCACGCCCTGTGGGACAGGGAGGTCTCCTACGAGCAGTACTTC.

As for this clone: The same CDR3 also results from other DNA sequences found in this sample. This chain connects TRBV6-5 to TRBJ2-6; D uncertain. This CDR3 contains 14 residues. Germline values: CDR1 MNHEY, CDR2 SVGAGI. The germline V and J ends were trimmed by 4 bases and 0 bases, with 4 bases remaining between them. CDR3: CASSLSSGANVLTF. In nucleotides, the CDR3 is TGTGCCAGCAGTTTGAGCTCTGGGGCCAACGTCCTGACTTTC.

The rearrangement joins TRBV6-6 to TRBJ2-2, with D possibly matching TRBD2 (6 bases). V dropped 6 bases and J dropped 7 bases, with 12 bases sitting between them. Germline CDR1 MNHNY, CDR2 SVGAGI (reference sequence). CDR3 length: 13 amino acids. This CDR3 is CASREGVVGELFF. DNA of the CDR3: TGTGCCAGCAGGGAGGGAGTAGTCGGGGAGCTGTTTTTT.

The chain uses TRBV10-2 and TRBJ2-1; perhaps TRBD2 as D (6 bases). Deletions cut 9 bases from V and 3 bases from J, with 15 bases between. The CDR3 has 14 residues. CDR1 is WSHSY and CDR2 is SAAADI in the germline V gene. The CDR3 loop reads CASHDSGNYNEQFF. The CDR3 DNA reads as TGCGCCAGTCATGATAGCGGCAACTACAATGAGCAGTTCTTC.

The rearrangement joins TRBV9 to TRBJ2-7, with D unresolved. Trimming took off 2 bases at V and 3 bases at J, with 12 bases between the two ends. CDR1 SGDLS and CDR2 YYNGEE come from the germline V gene. The CDR3 totals 14 residues. The CDR3: CASSVTMIGYEQYF. CDR3 sequence (DNA): TGTGCCAGCAGCGTTACCATGATCGGCTACGAGCAGTACTTC.

The V gene is TRBV19, the J gene TRBJ1-1, with unresolved D. The CDR3 has 13 residues. V lost 7 bases, J lost 1 base, and 10 bases lay in between. Per germline, CDR1 LNHDA and CDR2 SQIVND (reference sequence). CDR3 residues: CASTIWRNTEAFF. In DNA, the CDR3 is TGTGCCAGTACTATCTGGAGGAACACTGAAGCTTTCTTT. The full variable domain, in which reference TRBV19 and TRBJ1-1 provide the parts outside the CDR3, is DGGITQSPKYLFRKEGQNVTLSCEQNLNHDAMYWYRQDPGQGLRLIYYSQIVNDFQKGDIAEGYSVSREKKESFPLTVTSAQKNPTAFYLCASTIWRNTEAFFGQGTRLTVV.

The chain has TRBV2 and TRBJ1-2; tentative D call: TRBD1 (5 bases). The germline V and J ends were trimmed by 0 bases and 4 bases, with 12 bases remaining between them. The CDR3 has 15 amino acids. Germline V gene data show CDR1 as SNHLY and CDR2 as FYNNEI. CDR3 loop: CASSEARRASYGYTF. CDR3 nucleotide sequence: TGTGCCAGCAGTGAAGCGCGCAGGGCCTCCTATGGCTACACCTTC.

The rearrangement uses TRBV27 and TRBJ2-4, with 9 bases aligning to TRBD2. The CDR3 runs to 15 residues. Germline V gene sequence: CDR1 MNHEY, CDR2 SMNVEV (reference sequence). J gave up 8 bases and V 5 bases, and 10 bases lay outside the gene matches. CDR3 residues: CASSTPAGGSYIQYF. The CDR3 DNA sequence: TGTGCCAGCAGTACCCCGGCGGGGGGGTCGTACATTCAGTACTTC.

The chain couples TRBV15 to TRBJ2-1, with 9 bases aligning to TRBD2. Germline CDR1 LNHNV, CDR2 YYDKDF (reference sequence). Germline trimming cut 0 bases from V and 6 bases from J; bases unmatched to any gene: 6. This CDR3 has 16 residues. CDR3 loop: CATSRERLAATNEQFF. The CDR3 bases are TGTGCCACCAGCAGAGAAAGACTAGCGGCCACCAATGAGCAGTTCTTC.

J is TRBJ2-7 and V is TRBV28; perhaps TRBD1 as D (6 bases). The length of the CDR3 is 14 residues. Trimming took off 8 bases at V and 0 bases at J, with 14 bases between the two ends. Germline V gene lookup returns CDR1 MDHEN and CDR2 SYDVKM. The CDR3 nucleotides are TGTGCCAGCCGTCCCGGGACACTCTCCTACGAGCAGTACTTC. It yields the protein CASRPGTLSYEQYF.

CDR3 sequence reads: CASSIDPDRNTEAFF. In nucleotides, the CDR3 is TGTGCCAGTAGTATAGATCCCGACAGGAACACTGAAGCTTTCTTT. The chain joins TRBV19 to TRBJ1-1, with D tentatively TRBD1 (5 bases). Between the trimmed V and J ends, which lost 0 bases and 1 base, there was a span of 9 bases. The CDR3 is 15 amino acids. Germline V gene data show CDR1 as LNHDA and CDR2 as SQIVND (reference sequence).